The subject of this entry is one TCR beta chain. The antigen is unknown. This entry comes from a study of T cell repertoires in cytomegalovirus infection. Trimming took off 0 bases at V and 3 bases at J, with 11 bases between the two ends. Per germline, CDR1 ENHRY and CDR2 SYGVKD. The CDR3 runs 15 residues. One entry per CDR3 protein, called by TCRdb with MiXCR from the reads. Of about 500,000 distinct CDR3 sequences in the sample, around 35% were seen once. The input for sequencing was cultured PBMCs, taken from culture after CMV antigen stimulation. The origin of this receptor is a human donor in good health (CMV status not recorded). Some clones in this sample may be carry-over from other donors' samples. The chain recombines TRBV10-3 with TRBJ1-2; D is unresolved. The CDR3 sequence is CAISESVGVHYGYTF. CDR3 sequence (DNA): TGTGCCATCAGTGAGTCGGTGGGAGTCCACTATGGCTACACCTTC.